One sample yielded the 23 T cell receptor beta chains listed below, sequenced in a study of a mutant IDH1 vaccine in newly diagnosed glioma. The table came from immunoSEQ multiplex PCR; TCRdb's copy has only in-frame clones and leaves some out. The sample shows roughly 45,000 clones, roughly 84% of them seen only once. The antigens these receptors bind are not known. Time point meaning: week 23, last vaccination. The vaccine gave 300 ug of a 20-mer mutant IDH1 peptide subcutaneously per dose. Here the sequenced sample was PBMCs, taken from a glioma patient whose treatment included an IDH1 peptide vaccine. All receptors come from a woman between 18 and 29 years old with glioma. Some clones in this sample may be carry-over from other donors' samples.

The CDR3 DNA reads as TGTGCCAGCACTAAAGGCGGGGATGGCTACACCTTC. It is translated as CASTKGGDGYTF. This chain joins TRBV6-5 and TRBJ1-2; D gene ambiguous. Germline CDR1 MNHEY, CDR2 SVGAGI. V gave up 7 bases and J gave up 6 bases, with 12 bases separating them. The CDR3 runs to 12 residues.

This rearrangement joins TRBV19 to TRBJ1-3, with a tentative D call TRBD1 (5 bases). The CDR3 is 16 amino acids. Trimming took off 4 bases at V and 0 bases at J, with 13 bases between the two ends. Looked up from germline, CDR1 is LNHDA and CDR2 is SQIVND (reference sequence). The CDR3 spells CASSTHFGGSGNTIYF. The CDR3 bases are TGTGCCAGTAGTACCCACTTCGGGGGCTCTGGAAACACCATATATTTT.

This chain joins TRBV5-4 and TRBJ1-1; 7 positions match TRBD1. J was trimmed by 4 bases and V by 5 bases; bases with no gene match: 11. Germline V gene data show CDR1 as SGHNT and CDR2 as YYREEE (reference sequence). The CDR3 loop spans 15 amino acids. The DNA of the CDR3 is TGTGCCAGCAGACTACCGGGACAGTTGGCCACTGAAGCTTTCTTT. It specifies CASRLPGQLATEAFF.

This rearrangement joins TRBV11-3 to TRBJ1-1; weak D call: TRBD1 (6 bases). CDR1 and CDR2 (germline): SGHNT, YENEEA. V was pared by 5 bases and J by 1 base, with 11 bases between. This CDR3 is built from 14 residues. CDR3: CASSPRGGNTEAFF. The CDR3 bases are TGTGCCAGCAGCCCCAGGGGCGGGAACACTGAAGCTTTCTTT.

V usage is TRBV28 and J usage is TRBJ2-2; D ambiguous. Looked up from germline, CDR1 is MDHEN and CDR2 is SYDVKM. Trimming shortened V by 4 bases and J by 0 bases, and 15 bases separated the two germline ends. The CDR3 is 17 amino acids. The CDR3 region has the DNA TGTGCCAGCAGTTCTATGTTAGGACCCACGAACACCGGGGAGCTGTTTTTT. Translating it yields CASSSMLGPTNTGELFF. Using reference TRBV28 and TRBJ2-2 for the parts outside the CDR3, the full variable domain is DVKVTQSSRYLVKRTGEKVFLECVQDMDHENMFWYRQDPGLGLRLIYFSYDVKMKEKGDIPEGYSVSREKKERFSLILESASTNQTSMYLCASSSMLGPTNTGELFFGEGSRLTVL.

This rearrangement joins TRBV21-1 to TRBJ2-7; TRBD1 was called by the table and not checked on the DNA. TRBV21-1 corresponds to a pseudogene. This CDR3 has 15 amino acids. CDR3 in amino acids: CASSNIGTGAYEQYF. The CDR3 region has the DNA TGTGCCAGCAGCAATATTGGGACAGGAGCCTACGAGCAGTACTTC.

The V and J genes are TRBV6-1 and TRBJ1-2; 7 bases line up with TRBD1. Germline V gives CDR1 MNHNS, CDR2 SASEGT. This CDR3 contains 17 residues. Losses at the gene ends were 4 bases for V and 0 bases for J; bases not matched to a gene: 11. In nucleotides, the CDR3 is TGTGCCAGCAGTGTATTACAGGGGCGACAAGCTAACTATGGCTACACCTTC. This translates into CASSVLQGRQANYGYTF.

This clone showed up just a few times. This sequence joins TRBV7-9 and TRBJ1-1, with 7 bases matching TRBD1. CDR1 SEHNR and CDR2 FQNEAQ come from the germline V gene (reference sequence). The CDR3 is made up of 13 amino acids. Trimming removed 5 bases from V and 7 bases from J; junction bases left unmatched: 7. In DNA, the CDR3 is TGTGCCAGCAGCACGGAACGGGACAGTGAAGCTTTCTTT. Amino acids: CASSTERDSEAFF.

V and J are TRBV14 and TRBJ2-1; either TRBD1 or TRBD2 may fit D (5 bases each). The germline gives CDR1 SGHDN, CDR2 FVKESK. The V end was cut by 6 bases, the J end by 2 bases, with 14 bases between. The CDR3 spans 15 residues. CDR3 region: CASRHRDRAYNEQFF. As DNA, the CDR3 is TGTGCCAGCAGGCACCGGGACCGCGCCTACAATGAGCAGTTCTTC.

The sample holds a few counts of this clone. The chain uses TRBV5-8 and TRBJ1-5; 10 bases line up with TRBD1. With 0 bases clipped from V and 6 bases from J, the junction kept 3 bases outside the gene matches. There are 15 residues in the CDR3. Per germline, CDR1 SGHTS and CDR2 YDEGEE. Written as DNA, the CDR3 is TGTGCCAGCAGCTTGGGGGACAGGGGCTTTCAGCCCCAGCATTTT. Protein sequence: CASSLGDRGFQPQHF. The variable domain in full, completed from reference TRBV5-8 and TRBJ1-5, reads EAGVTQSPTHLIKTRGQQATLRCSPISGHTSVYWYQQALGLGLQFLLWYDEGEERNRGNFPPRFSGRQFPNYSSELNVNALELEDSALYLCASSLGDRGFQPQHFGDGTRLSIL.

The rearrangement joins TRBV4-2 to TRBJ2-3; 10 nucleotides agree with TRBD2. This CDR3 has 17 amino acids. CDR1 and CDR2 (germline): LGHNA, YNFKEQ. V was pared by 0 bases and J by 3 bases, with 6 bases of the junction left unmatched. This CDR3 reads CASSQDLLAGVTDTQYF. In nucleotides, the CDR3 is TGTGCCAGCAGCCAAGATCTGCTAGCGGGAGTTACAGATACGCAGTATTTT.

The rearrangement uses TRBV4-1 and TRBJ2-1; TRBD2 agrees at 7 bases. Germline V lookup: CDR1 MGHRA, CDR2 YSYEKL. V was pared by 4 bases and J by 8 bases, with 5 bases of the junction left unmatched. The length of the CDR3 is 13 residues. The CDR3 region has the DNA TGCGCCAGCAGCCTGGCGGGAGCGTATGAGCAGTTCTTC. It is translated as CASSLAGAYEQFF.

The rearrangement uses TRBV7-9 and TRBJ2-2, with D perhaps matching TRBD1 or TRBD2 (6 bases each). Trimming removed 8 bases from V and 0 bases from J, with 22 bases in between. CDR1 is SEHNR and CDR2 is FQNEAQ in the germline V gene (reference sequence). CDR3 length: 18 residues. The CDR3 is CASPFSSGGPSNTGELFF. CDR3 bases: TGTGCCAGCCCTTTCTCTAGTGGGGGGCCCTCGAACACCGGGGAGCTGTTTTTT.

The CDR3 protein is CASSLAPGAEQYF. CDR3 coding DNA: TGTGCCAGCAGCTTAGCTCCAGGGGCAGAGCAGTACTTC. The rearrangement uses TRBV7-9 and TRBJ2-7, with D tentatively TRBD1 (6 bases). The germline CDR1 and CDR2 sequences are SEHNR and FQNEAQ (reference sequence). The V end lost 0 bases, the J end lost 7 bases, and 10 bases lay between the germline ends. There are 13 residues in the CDR3.

The chain combines TRBV27 with TRBJ1-1; D is uncertain. This CDR3 spans 16 amino acids. Trimming pared 5 bases from V and 1 base from J, leaving 17 bases between. Per germline, CDR1 MNHEY and CDR2 SMNVEV (reference sequence). The CDR3 DNA reads TGTGCCAGCAGTCCATACCTAGCAGCTTGGAACACTGAAGCTTTCTTT. Protein product: CASSPYLAAWNTEAFF.

The genes are TRBV18 and TRBJ2-7; D remains unclear. The V end was cut by 1 base, the J end by 3 bases, with 7 bases between. CDR1 is KGHSH and CDR2 is LQKENI in the germline V gene. This CDR3 region has 13 residues. The DNA of the CDR3 is TGTGCCAGCTCACCACTAGGCGGCTACGAGCAGTACTTC. This gives the protein CASSPLGGYEQYF.

The gene calls are TRBV7-6 and TRBJ2-2; 9 positions agree with TRBD2. The CDR3 has 17 residues. Per germline, CDR1 SGHVS and CDR2 FNYEAQ. Unmatched junction bases numbered 2, after V lost 0 bases and J lost 0 bases. The CDR3 nucleotides are TGTGCCAGCAGCTTAGCCCCTAGCGGGGCGAACACCGGGGAGCTGTTTTTT. Residues: CASSLAPSGANTGELFF.

This chain uses TRBV7-9 with TRBJ2-3; 8 bases align to TRBD2. CDR3 length equals 15 residues. Germline-derived CDR1 and CDR2 are SEHNR and FQNEAQ (reference sequence). The V segment lost 5 bases and the J segment 0 bases; nucleotides outside the gene matches: 4. The CDR3 DNA sequence: TGTGCCAGCAGCCTTAGCGGGACGAGCACAGATACGCAGTATTTT. This codes for CASSLSGTSTDTQYF.

The J gene is TRBJ2-1, the V gene TRBV30; tentatively, D is TRBD2 (6 bases). The CDR3 runs to 12 residues. Trimming cost V 4 bases and J 9 bases, with 13 bases left between them. CDR1 and CDR2 (germline): GTSNPN, SVGIG (reference sequence). The CDR3 sequence is CAWTGGIAEQFF. Here the CDR3 DNA reads TGTGCCTGGACTGGGGGGATCGCTGAGCAGTTCTTC. The full variable domain, in which reference TRBV30 and TRBJ2-1 provide the parts outside the CDR3, is SQTIHQWPATLVQPVGSPLSLECTVEGTSNPNLYWYRQAAGRGLQLLFYSVGIGQISSEVPQNLSASRPQDRQFILSSKKLLLSDSGFYLCAWTGGIAEQFFGPGTRLTVL.

This clone was counted a single time. This chain joins TRBV7-8 and TRBJ2-7; a possible D gene is TRBD1 (5 bases). There are 15 residues in the CDR3. Germline assignment: CDR1 SGHVS and CDR2 FQNEAQ. V lost 6 bases and J 2 bases, leaving 17 bases between the germline ends. The chain's CDR3 is CASRLFQGPAYEQYF. The DNA for the CDR3 is TGTGCCAGCAGGCTTTTCCAGGGCCCTGCCTACGAGCAGTACTTC.

V usage is TRBV5-1 and J usage is TRBJ1-1, with D hard to call. CDR1 SGHRS and CDR2 YFSETQ come from the germline V gene. This CDR3 region has 14 residues. Trimming pared 0 bases from V and 4 bases from J, leaving 10 bases between. This CDR3 is CASSLVQTSTEAFF. The CDR3 DNA reads as TGCGCCAGCAGCTTGGTGCAGACCTCCACTGAAGCTTTCTTT.

This clone was counted between two and nine times. This rearrangement joins TRBV19 to TRBJ1-6; 10 bases line up with TRBD1. Germline CDR1 reads LNHDA; CDR2 reads SQIVND (reference sequence). There are 17 residues in the CDR3. V shed 7 bases, J shed 7 bases, and the junction held 13 bases outside the gene matches. The chain's CDR3 is CASTLAGTGVKNSPLHF. As DNA, the CDR3 is TGTGCCAGTACTCTAGCCGGGACAGGGGTAAAGAATTCACCCCTCCACTTT.

The chain recombines TRBV2 with TRBJ2-3; 7 bases align to TRBD2. Germline values: CDR1 SNHLY, CDR2 FYNNEI. V lost 1 base and J lost 5; bases outside the gene matches: 9. The CDR3 sequence is 16 residues long. Here the CDR3 reads CASSEVVAGAEDTQYF. The CDR3 nucleotides are TGTGCCAGCAGTGAAGTCGTGGCGGGAGCGGAAGATACGCAGTATTTT.